This T cell receptor beta chain was sequenced in a study of blood T cell repertoires in COVID-19. Study as a whole: Italy, Spain and the United States were the sources of the convalescent and acute COVID-19 samples. T cells, B-cell-depleted T cells, or PBMCs provided the cDNA or gDNA that served as material.

Original methodology: Amplified reference gene primers provided the basis for estimating nucleated cell counts. Some clones are missing from TCRdb's copy, which holds only in-frame ones; the method was immunoSEQ multiplex PCR. From that table come the V and J calls and clone size; the DNA was used to work out D and trimming. The sample has roughly 51,000 clones, 90% seen once; the top ten hold approximately 5%. The CDR3 covers 13 residues. Trimming shortened V by 3 bases and J by 7 bases, and 12 bases separated the two germline ends. The chain joins TRBV12-3 or TRBV12-4 to TRBJ1-2, with D maybe TRBD1 (6 bases). Sequences were obtained from peripheral blood. The source is a man aged 65 to 85 with acute or convalescent COVID-19. This CDR3 reads CASSFDRSGGYTF. The CDR3, as DNA: TGTGCCAGCAGTTTTGACAGGAGCGGTGGCTACACCTTC.